The sequence of this T cell receptor (beta chain) was determined in a study of blood T cells in healthy people across ages. This clonotype came up a few times. What it binds is unknown. For the second PCR, which ran for about 7 to 12 cycles, a sample-barcoded 5' primer and a J-beta primer mix were used. TCRdb fed the 5' RACE reads into MiXCR, producing one record per CDR3 protein. The profile shows 1,100,000 or so distinct CDR3 sequences, 45% of them singletons. The germline V gene has CDR1 MNHEY and CDR2 SMNVEV (reference sequence). The CDR3 contains 15 residues. The ends were cut back, 5 bases at V and 0 bases at J, with 14 bases in the middle. Study-level findings and limits: A strong correlation was seen between TCR beta diversity and naive T cell percentage.

Sequencing used blood. The genes are TRBV27 and TRBJ2-7, with a possible D match to TRBD2 (6 bases). The clonotype originates from a woman aged 60-75 years in good health. This chain's CDR3 is CASSKGSGASYEQYF. In DNA form, the CDR3 reads TGTGCCAGCAGTAAGGGGTCGGGAGCCTCCTACGAGCAGTACTTC.